The TCR beta chain under discussion was sequenced for a study of cytomegalovirus exposure and HLA in healthy donors. Of note for this clone: Its matching antigen is unknown.

CDR1 and CDR2 (germline): SGHTA, FQGNSA. This CDR3 comprises 15 residues. V gave up 5 bases and J gave up 4 bases, with 15 bases separating them. Primers included in the PCR were 60 Vbeta and 13 Jbeta primers. Profiled with immunoSEQ multiplex PCR; TCRdb holds only in-frame clones, not every one. The data show roughly 70,000 clones, roughly 82% seen once. General study findings and limits: Among TCR beta chains, those listed as cytomegalovirus-associated numbered around 160. Rare TCR sequences predominated, though certain public TCRs were found in many donors. A previous analysis found most TCR beta V segments productive roughly 90% or roughly 30% of the time.

The receptor comes from a man in his 70s in good health and CMV-seronegative. This rearrangement joins TRBV7-2 to TRBJ2-1; D is possibly TRBD2 (6 bases). The sample comprised PBMCs. The DNA for the CDR3 is TGTGCCAGCAGCCCGTCTAGCGTCTATTACAATGAGCAGTTCTTC. Translating it yields CASSPSSVYYNEQFF.